One sample yielded the 3 T cell receptor beta chains listed below, sequenced in a study of blood T cell repertoires in COVID-19. Method: immunoSEQ multiplex PCR; TCRdb's copy keeps in-frame clones and lacks some. Of fewer than 350,000 clones in the sample, approximately 85% were seen once. Material: PBMCs or T cells enriched from blood (not recorded which). These receptors all come from a woman in her 30s who had recovered from COVID-19.

The J gene is TRBJ2-7, the V gene TRBV28, with D maybe TRBD1 (5 bases). V was shortened by 9 bases and J by 2 bases, with 17 bases between the two germline ends. The CDR3 totals 14 residues. Germline V gene lookup returns CDR1 MDHEN and CDR2 SYDVKM. In DNA form, the CDR3 reads TGTGCCAGGTTGTGTCCGGCAGGGACCTACGAGCAGTACTTC. This translates into CARLCPAGTYEQYF.

This chain joins TRBV28 and TRBJ1-4; 8 positions agree with TRBD1. V lost 5 bases to trimming and J lost 7 bases; unmatched junction nucleotides: 9. The CDR3 runs 15 residues. Germline assignment: CDR1 MDHEN and CDR2 SYDVKM. CDR3 DNA sequence: TGTGCCAGCAGTACCAGGGGGCGAGGGACTGAAAAACTGTTTTTT. Translating it yields CASSTRGRGTEKLFF.

V and J are TRBV21-1 and TRBJ1-2; the D call of TRBD1 is as the table states it, not checked on the DNA. TRBV21-1 is deemed a pseudogene. CDR3 length equals 15 residues. The CDR3 nucleotides are TGTGCCAGCAGCAAACATCCGACAGGGTCCCCTTTTTGCACCTTC. As protein: CASSKHPTGSPFCTF.